Listed here are 5 T cell receptor beta chains from one sample, sequenced in a study of blood T cell repertoires in COVID-19. Assay: immunoSEQ multiplex PCR; the TCRdb copy retains only in-frame clones and omits some. The sample lists under 250,000 clones; around four fifths were seen once. The sequenced sample was peripheral blood. The receptor set was obtained from a woman aged 60-75 years with active or convalescent COVID-19.

This sequence joins TRBV6-1 and TRBJ1-4, with D unclear. Per the germline V gene, CDR1 is MNHNS and CDR2 is SASEGT. The germline V and J ends were trimmed by 1 base and 2 bases, with 5 bases remaining between them. This CDR3 is built from 14 residues. This CDR3 is CASSEVRTNEKLFF. The DNA for the CDR3 is TGTGCCAGCAGTGAAGTCAGGACTAATGAAAAACTGTTTTTT.

This chain uses TRBV5-1 with TRBJ1-4; TRBD1 matches at 8 bases. Germline values: CDR1 SGHRS, CDR2 YFSETQ. The CDR3 contains 17 residues. The junction had 9 bases not matched to a gene; V was cut back by 3 bases and J by 2 bases. CDR3 loop: CASSWDRSRETNEKLFF. The CDR3 DNA reads TGCGCCAGCAGCTGGGACAGGTCCCGTGAGACTAATGAAAAACTGTTTTTT.

The V gene is TRBV5-1, the J gene TRBJ2-1; D possibly corresponds to TRBD2 (6 bases). The V gene's germline CDR1 is SGHRS and CDR2 YFSETQ. CDR3 length: 16 amino acids. The V and J ends lost 0 bases and 0 bases respectively, with 10 bases between them. CDR3 nucleotides: TGCGCCAGCAGCTTGGCCACGGGACTCTCCTACAATGAGCAGTTCTTC. Translated, it gives CASSLATGLSYNEQFF. The full variable domain, completed using reference TRBV5-1 and TRBJ2-1, is KAGVTQTPRYLIKTRGQQVTLSCSPISGHRSVSWYQQTPGQGLQFLFEYFSETQRNKGNFPGRFSGRQFSNSRSEMNVSTLELGDSALYLCASSLATGLSYNEQFFGPGTRLTVL.

This chain links TRBV30 with TRBJ1-5; the D is unclear. The CDR3 has 14 residues. V gave up 5 bases and J gave up 7 bases, with 18 bases separating them. Per germline, CDR1 GTSNPN and CDR2 SVGIG (reference sequence). The chain's CDR3 is CAWSGVGRRQPQHF. CDR3 nucleotides: TGTGCCTGGTCCGGTGTGGGGAGGAGGCAGCCCCAGCATTTT.

The rearrangement links TRBV5-4 to TRBJ2-5, with 9 bases aligning to TRBD2. Per the germline V gene, CDR1 is SGHNT and CDR2 is YYREEE (reference sequence). The length of the CDR3 is 15 residues. The J segment lost 6 bases and the V segment lost 0 bases, leaving 6 bases of the junction unmatched. DNA of the CDR3: TGTGCCAGCAGCTTGGCCGGGACTAGCTTAAAGACCCAGTACTTC. Translated: CASSLAGTSLKTQYF.